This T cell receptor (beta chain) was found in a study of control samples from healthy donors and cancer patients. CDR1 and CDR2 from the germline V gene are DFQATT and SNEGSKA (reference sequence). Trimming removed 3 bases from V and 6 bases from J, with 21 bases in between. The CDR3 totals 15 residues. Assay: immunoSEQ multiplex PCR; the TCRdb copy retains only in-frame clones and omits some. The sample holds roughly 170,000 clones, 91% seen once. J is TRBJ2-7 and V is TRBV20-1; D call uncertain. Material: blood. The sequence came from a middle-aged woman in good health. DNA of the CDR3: TGCAGTGCTAGTGGTGAATTGGGGTCCGGCCGCGAGCAGTACTTC. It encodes CSASGELGSGREQYF.